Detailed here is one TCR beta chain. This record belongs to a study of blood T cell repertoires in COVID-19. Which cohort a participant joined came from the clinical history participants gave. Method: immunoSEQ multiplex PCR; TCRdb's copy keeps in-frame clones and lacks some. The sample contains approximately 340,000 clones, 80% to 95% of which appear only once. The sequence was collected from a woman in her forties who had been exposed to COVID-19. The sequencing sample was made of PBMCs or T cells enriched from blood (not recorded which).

The CDR3 sequence is CASSLKPGQSYEQFF. CDR3 nucleotides: TGTGCCAGCAGTCTTAAACCGGGACAGTCATATGAGCAGTTCTTC. The chain uses TRBV6-5 and TRBJ2-1; 7 bases map to TRBD1. Looked up from germline, CDR1 is MNHEY and CDR2 is SVGAGI. V shed 5 bases, J shed 8 bases, and the junction held 12 bases outside the gene matches. The CDR3 spans 15 residues.